The 23 T cell receptor beta chains below were found in one sample sequenced in a study of blood T cells in healthy people across ages. Combining a sample-barcoded 5' primer with a J-beta primer mix, a second PCR ran for roughly 6 to 12 cycles. MiXCR, applied by TCRdb to the 5' RACE reads, yields one record per CDR3 protein. The sample consists of about 970,000 distinct CDR3 sequences, just over 50% of them appearing once. The material sequenced was blood. These receptors all come from a woman aged 55-75 years in good health.

This clonotype was counted many times. The chain carries TRBV15 and TRBJ2-7, with D maybe TRBD1 (6 bases). Looked up from germline, CDR1 is LNHNV and CDR2 is YYDKDF (reference sequence). The CDR3 has 14 residues. Between the trimmed V and J ends, which lost 5 bases and 4 bases, there was a span of 15 bases. The chain's CDR3 is CATSGRDTRYEQYF. In DNA, the CDR3 is TGTGCCACCAGCGGCCGGGACACAAGGTACGAGCAGTACTTC.

The chain employs TRBV7-2 and TRBJ2-2; 8 positions match TRBD2. Germline CDR1 is SGHTA and CDR2 is FQGNSA. There are 15 residues in the CDR3. V shed 5 bases and J 4 bases; nucleotides not matched to a gene: 6. CDR3 region: CASSTRSGSTGELFF. CDR3 DNA sequence: TGTGCCAGCAGCACCCGCAGCGGGAGCACCGGGGAGCTGTTTTTT.

The table lists this clonotype with a count of one. The gene calls are TRBV12-3 or TRBV12-4 and TRBJ2-5; 8 nucleotides match TRBD1. CDR3 length: 16 residues. With V trimmed by 6 bases and J by 4 bases, 13 bases remained unmatched. In nucleotides, the CDR3 is TGTGCCAGCAGACGAGGACAGGGAATTGGTCCAGAGACCCAGTACTTC. Translating gives CASRRGQGIGPETQYF.

Comment on this clonotype: Germline is not matched at one junction end, which may reflect a read error. This sequence joins TRBV28 and TRBJ2-3, with TRBD1 matching 8 bases. The CDR3 is 14 residues long. Germline CDR1 MDHEN, CDR2 SYDVKM. Written as DNA, the CDR3 is TGTGCCCGCAGGACAACAGGGGGGACAGATACGCAGTATTTT. Amino acids: CARRTTGGTDTQYF.

The V and J genes are TRBV28 and TRBJ2-7; 10 bases match TRBD1. J lost 11 bases, V lost 4 bases, and 17 bases had no gene match. The CDR3 totals 16 residues. The germline V gene encodes CDR1 MDHEN and CDR2 SYDVKM. The CDR3 sequence: CASSSSNPGQGMAEYF. The CDR3 DNA is TGTGCCAGCAGTTCCTCGAATCCGGGACAGGGGATGGCGGAGTACTTC.

The J gene is TRBJ2-7, the V gene TRBV6-2 or TRBV6-3; the match to TRBD1 covers 10 bases. There are 16 residues in the CDR3. Germline lookup yields CDR1 MNHEY and CDR2 SVGEGT. The trim removed 4 bases at V and 2 bases at J, leaving 8 bases unmatched. CDR3: CASSFAGQGLPYEQYF. CDR3 coding DNA: TGTGCCAGCAGTTTCGCGGGACAGGGGCTCCCCTACGAGCAGTACTTC.

This clonotype was detected once. The chain links TRBV4-2 to TRBJ2-1; maybe TRBD2 (6 bases). Germline V gene sequence: CDR1 LGHNA, CDR2 YNFKEQ. The CDR3 is made up of 14 amino acids. Trimming took off 7 bases at V and 7 bases at J, with 17 bases between the two ends. The CDR3 region is CASTWGLASNEQFF. The CDR3 DNA follows: TGTGCCAGCACCTGGGGACTGGCCTCAAATGAGCAGTTCTTC.

The chain combines TRBV20-1 with TRBJ2-7; no clear D. The CDR3 extends over 15 amino acids. Between the trimmed V and J ends, which lost 5 bases and 5 bases, there was a span of 22 bases. Germline CDR1 DFQATT, CDR2 SNEGSKA (reference sequence). The CDR3 reads CSARRPGPVMDEQYF. The CDR3 DNA is TGCAGTGCTCGCCGGCCCGGGCCGGTAATGGACGAGCAGTACTTC.

The chain links TRBV6-5 to TRBJ1-4; a weak D match, TRBD1 (5 bases). Looked up from germline, CDR1 is MNHEY and CDR2 is SVGAGI. The CDR3 runs 14 residues. With 6 bases removed from V and 8 bases from J, the gap between germline ends came to 16 bases. Here the CDR3 reads CASSRGIGDEKLFF. The CDR3 region has the DNA TGTGCCAGCAGCAGAGGGATTGGGGACGAAAAACTGTTTTTT.

V and J are TRBV7-9 and TRBJ2-3, with D perhaps TRBD1 or TRBD2 (6 bases each). V lost 2 bases, J lost 6 bases, and 18 bases lay in between. CDR1 is SEHNR and CDR2 is FQNEAQ in the germline V gene (reference sequence). CDR3 length: 16 amino acids. DNA of the CDR3: TGTGCCAGCAGCTTATCCGGGGGCACGGTTTCCGATACGCAGTATTTT. It specifies CASSLSGGTVSDTQYF.

The chain joins TRBV5-1 to TRBJ1-4, with 10 bases identical to TRBD1. The CDR3 is made up of 15 amino acids. The J segment lost 6 bases and the V segment lost 3 bases, leaving 5 bases of the junction unmatched. Germline V CDR1 and CDR2: SGHRS, YFSETQ. The CDR3 here is CASSWGTGEDEKLFF. In nucleotides, the CDR3 is TGCGCCAGCAGCTGGGGGACAGGGGAGGATGAAAAACTGTTTTTT.

The chain has TRBV27 and TRBJ1-1; D perhaps matches TRBD1 (5 bases). This CDR3 is 16 amino acids long. The V gene lost 3 bases and the J gene lost 6 bases, with 20 bases spanning the gap. Germline values: CDR1 MNHEY, CDR2 SMNVEV (reference sequence). This chain's CDR3 is CASSFSSPGLTPEAFF. The CDR3 DNA reads TGTGCCAGCAGTTTTTCATCTCCAGGGCTCACCCCTGAAGCTTTCTTT.

This chain links TRBV5-8 with TRBJ1-2; D remains ambiguous. Trimming removed 4 bases at V and 2 bases at J, with 18 bases between. Germline values: CDR1 SGHTS, CDR2 YDEGEE. The CDR3 runs 16 residues. The CDR3 coding sequence is TGTGCCAGCAGCCTTGCCTTTCGAAGAGTAAACTATGGCTACACCTTC. Encoded protein: CASSLAFRRVNYGYTF.

The rearrangement links TRBV4-1 to TRBJ2-7; D remains ambiguous. The CDR3 is 17 amino acids. Germline assignment: CDR1 MGHRA and CDR2 YSYEKL. With 2 bases removed from V and 0 bases from J, the gap between germline ends came to 17 bases. CDR3 loop: CASSQSSWDSASYEQYF. The DNA for the CDR3 is TGCGCCAGCAGCCAAAGTAGTTGGGATTCGGCCTCCTACGAGCAGTACTTC.

J is TRBJ2-7 and V is TRBV10-3; D assignment may be TRBD1 or TRBD2 (5 bases each). Germline loops: CDR1 ENHRY, CDR2 SYGVKD. Trimming cost V 6 bases and J 5 bases, with 14 bases left between them. The CDR3 is made up of 13 amino acids. The CDR3, as DNA: TGTGCCATCAGCTGGGGGTATGATGACGAGCAGTACTTC. Translated: CAISWGYDDEQYF.

Only a few counts were recorded for this clonotype. The J gene is TRBJ2-7, the V gene TRBV12-3 or TRBV12-4; a possible D gene is TRBD2 (7 bases). The CDR3 length is 15 residues. The CDR3 DNA reads TGTGCGACCAAACCGGGGGGCTATCTTTCCTACGAGCAGTACTTC. Its protein product is CATKPGGYLSYEQYF.

This clonotype showed up just a few times. The chain joins TRBV7-8 to TRBJ1-5; 10 bases are shared with TRBD1. The length of the CDR3 is 15 residues. From germline, CDR1 is SGHVS and CDR2 FQNEAQ. Trimming cost V 1 base and J 7 bases; bases outside gene matches: 4. Here the CDR3 DNA reads TGTGCCAGCAGCTTAGGACAGGGGGCCAGGCAGCCCCAGCATTTT. It specifies CASSLGQGARQPQHF.

This clonotype was seen a handful of times. This rearrangement joins TRBV9 to TRBJ2-6; TRBD1 is a possible D gene (6 bases). The CDR3 consists of 16 residues. V lost 1 base, J lost 0 bases, and 8 bases lay in between. Germline values: CDR1 SGDLS, CDR2 YYNGEE. The DNA for the CDR3 is TGTGCCAGCAGCGTAAAGACAGGCTCTGGGGCCAACGTCCTGACTTTC. Amino acid sequence: CASSVKTGSGANVLTF.

The chain joins TRBV18 to TRBJ2-7, with D tentatively TRBD1 or TRBD2 (6 bases each). Between the trimmed V and J ends, which lost 6 bases and 3 bases, there was a span of 15 bases. CDR1 is KGHSH, CDR2 LQKENI, per germline. The CDR3 spans 14 residues. The CDR3, as DNA: TGTGCCAGCTCTGCGGGGAACAGGGTCTACGAGCAGTACTTC. Protein product: CASSAGNRVYEQYF.

This clonotype turned up a few times. This chain uses TRBV14 with TRBJ2-7, with D perhaps TRBD2 (6 bases). The CDR3 covers 15 residues. Germline CDR1 and CDR2: SGHDN and FVKESK. V lost 4 bases, J lost 3 bases, and 16 bases lay in between. CDR3 in DNA: TGTGCCAGCAGCCCTGCCCAAGCGGGCCTCTACGAGCAGTACTTC. Amino acid sequence: CASSPAQAGLYEQYF.

The chain joins TRBV12-3 or TRBV12-4 to TRBJ2-6; tentative D call: TRBD1 (6 bases). The ends were cut back, 7 bases at V and 2 bases at J, with 18 bases in the middle. The CDR3 runs 17 residues. The DNA of the CDR3 is TGTGCCAGCAAGGAACAGAGGGGGTGGACTGGGGCCAACGTCCTGACTTTC. Translating it yields CASKEQRGWTGANVLTF.

This chain uses TRBV12-3 or TRBV12-4 with TRBJ1-5; D possibly corresponds to TRBD1 (6 bases). V shed 3 bases and J shed 4 bases, with 13 bases lying between them. The CDR3 runs to 15 residues. Here the CDR3 reads CASSLRGGVNQPQHF. The CDR3 DNA follows: TGTGCCAGCAGTTTGAGGGGGGGAGTAAATCAGCCCCAGCATTTT.

The chain has TRBV6-2 or TRBV6-3 and TRBJ2-3, with D perhaps assigned TRBD1 or TRBD2 (6 bases each). With 6 bases removed from V and 5 bases from J, the gap between germline ends came to 18 bases. This CDR3 comprises 15 residues. Germline CDR1 is MNHEY and CDR2 is SVGEGT. This chain's CDR3 is CASSYTKKGGDTQYF. CDR3 DNA: TGTGCCAGCAGCTACACAAAAAAGGGGGGAGATACGCAGTATTTT.